Following are 16 T cell receptor beta chains from one sample sequenced in a study of CD8+CD57+ T cells in acquired aplastic anemia (dated by TCRdb to 2016 to 2019). The patients picked for sequencing were ones in whom flow cytometry had shown an expansion of CD8+CD57+ cells. Reads for this sample came from an Illumina HiSeq 2000. Profiling of TCR beta VDJ combinations and CDR3 sequences used genomic DNA as the template. The public sequencing data were trimmed at Q25 with fastp and processed into clonotypes with MiXCR by TCRdb, which kept only in-frame beta chains. Every distinct CDR3 protein forms one entry, paired with its most common genes and DNA. The sample has more than 250,000 distinct CDR3 sequences on record, 82% of them singletons. The ten largest account for 35% to 50% of the sample. Input material: sorted CD4+, CD8+, or CD8+CD57+ T cells (not recorded which) from PBMCs. The source is a human donor with aplastic anemia.

The V gene is TRBV2, the J gene TRBJ2-5; D gene unclear. Trimming took 8 bases from V and 4 from J, leaving 11 bases between them. The CDR3 is made up of 12 amino acids. Germline CDR1 SNHLY, CDR2 FYNNEI. CDR3 coding DNA: TGTGCCAGCGCCTTCTCGACAGAGACCCAGTACTTC. It codes for CASAFSTETQYF.

This clonotype appeared once. The rearrangement joins TRBV7-8 to TRBJ2-3; D could derive from TRBD1 or TRBD2 (6 bases each). The CDR3 runs to 13 residues. Trimming left V 8 bases short and J 10 bases short, with 19 bases between. Germline V gives CDR1 SGHVS, CDR2 FQNEAQ. The CDR3 sequence: CASGDGGSAAQYF. The CDR3, as DNA: TGTGCCAGCGGCGACGGGGGCAGTGCTGCGCAGTATTTT. Supplemented by reference TRBV7-8 and TRBJ2-3, the full variable domain reads GAGVSQSPRYKVAKRGQDVALRCDPISGHVSLFWYQQALGQGPEFLTYFQNEAQLDKSGLPSDRFFAERPEGSVSTLKIQRTQQEDSAVYLCASGDGGSAAQYFGPGTRLTVL.

V gene TRBV7-9 combines with J gene TRBJ1-2; no definite D call. The CDR3 is 16 amino acids. CDR1 is SEHNR and CDR2 is FQNEAQ in the germline V gene (reference sequence). V shed 11 bases and J shed 8 bases, with 30 bases lying between them. Here the CDR3 DNA reads TGTGCCGGCAAGGTGGCGAGGGAGACGCACGACTTCGGCTACACCTTC. It encodes CAGKVARETHDFGYTF.

With regard to this clonotype: The junction differs from germline at one of its ends, possibly a read error. This chain connects TRBV7-9 to TRBJ2-3; either TRBD1 or TRBD2 may fit D (5 bases each). Germline assignment: CDR1 SEHNR and CDR2 FQNEAQ (reference sequence). This CDR3 is built from 13 residues. The CDR3 bases are TGTGCCAGCAGCTTTCGAAGAAGCGGTAGGCAGGGTTTT. Protein sequence: CASSFRRSGRQGF.

As concerns this clonotype: At one boundary the junction diverges from the germline segment, which might be a read error. This chain uses TRBV7-8 with TRBJ2-5; 7 nucleotides align to TRBD1. CDR3 length equals 14 residues. Looked up from germline, CDR1 is SGHVS and CDR2 is FQNEAQ. The CDR3 DNA is TGTGCCAGCACCTTAGGGACAGCCCGCGGGACCCAGTACTTC. This gives the protein CASTLGTARGTQYF.

The V and J genes are TRBV5-1 and TRBJ2-7; D gene uncertain. Germline V gene data show CDR1 as SGHRS and CDR2 as YFSETQ. Deletions cut 4 bases from V and 5 bases from J, with 7 bases between. The CDR3 has 11 amino acids. The CDR3 protein is CASSEYDEQYF. As DNA, the CDR3 is TGCGCCAGCAGCGAGTACGACGAGCAGTACTTC.

The CDR3 is CASSSQPDGTALSYEQYV. The DNA of the CDR3 is TGTGCCAGCAGCTCACAGCCAGACGGGACAGCCCTTTCCTACGAGCAGTACGTC. This sequence joins TRBV11-3 and TRBJ2-7, with TRBD1 matching 7 bases. With 4 bases clipped from V and 1 base from J, the junction kept 16 bases outside the gene matches. This CDR3 has 18 amino acids. CDR1 and CDR2 (germline): SGHNT, YENEEA.

On this clonotype itself: The junction departs from the called germline gene at one end, perhaps through a read error. V and J are TRBV15 and TRBJ2-3, with D unresolved. The CDR3 runs 14 residues. Germline V CDR1 and CDR2: LNHNV, YYDKDF (reference sequence). The CDR3 here is CATSGAGEQDTQYF. For the CDR3, the DNA is TGTGCCACCAGCGGAGCTGGTGAGCAAGATACGCAGTATTTC.

For this clonotype: One end of the junction does not line up with germline, which may come from a read error. The V gene is TRBV2, the J gene TRBJ2-3, with 9 positions matching TRBD2. CDR1 and CDR2 (germline): SNHLY, FYNNEI. The CDR3 has 14 residues. CDR3 amino acids: CASRDSSGVYNEQF. Written as DNA, the CDR3 is TGTGCCAGCAGAGACTCTAGCGGGGTATACAATGAGCAGTTT.

The chain couples TRBV7-2 to TRBJ2-1; TRBD1 matches at 7 bases. CDR1 and CDR2 (germline): SGHTA, FQGNSA. The J segment lost 13 bases and the V segment lost 5 bases, leaving 20 bases of the junction unmatched. The CDR3 length is 16 residues. Here the CDR3 reads CASSQTGAEQHYVQFF. The DNA of the CDR3 is TGTGCCAGCAGCCAAACAGGGGCGGAGCAGCACTACGTCCAGTTCTTC.

This clonotype showed up just once. The chain employs TRBV7-2 and TRBJ2-5, with D perhaps matching TRBD1 (6 bases). V shed 3 bases and J shed 8 bases, with 25 bases lying between them. Per germline, CDR1 SGHTA and CDR2 FQGNSA. This CDR3 is 17 amino acids long. The CDR3 sequence: CASSLTGGADYRYTQYF. In DNA form, the CDR3 reads TGTGCCAGCAGCTTGACAGGTGGCGCCGACTATCGCTACACCCAGTACTTC.

This chain links TRBV14 with TRBJ1-2, with D tentatively TRBD1 (6 bases). This CDR3 region has 17 residues. Trimming stripped 0 bases from V and 2 bases from J, with 16 bases between. CDR1 SGHDN and CDR2 FVKESK come from the germline V gene. DNA of the CDR3: TGTGCCAGCAGCCAAGATCTTGGGTGGGGGCGCAACTATGGCTACACCTTC. Residues: CASSQDLGWGRNYGYTF.

The genes are TRBV2 and TRBJ2-3; 13 bases line up with TRBD2. The V segment lost 4 bases and the J segment 0 bases; nucleotides outside the gene matches: 4. From germline, CDR1 is SNHLY and CDR2 FYNNEI. This CDR3 region has 17 residues. CDR3 amino acids: CASSVGLAGASTDTQYF. CDR3 sequence (DNA): TGTGCCAGCAGTGTTGGACTAGCGGGGGCTAGCACAGATACGCAGTATTTT.

This rearrangement joins TRBV2 to TRBJ2-3; 8 nucleotides align to TRBD2. The CDR3 extends over 14 amino acids. Trimming cost V 8 bases and J 11 bases; bases outside gene matches: 15. In germline, CDR1 is SNHLY, CDR2 FYNNEI. The CDR3: CASGLAGTHNKQYF. The CDR3 coding sequence is TGTGCCAGCGGCTTAGCGGGAACTCACAATAAGCAGTATTTT. The complete variable domain, with remaining parts taken from reference TRBV2 and TRBJ2-3, reads EPEVTQTPSHQVTQMGQEVILRCVPISNHLYFYWYRQILGQKVEFLVSFYNNEISEKSEIFDDQFSVERPDGSNFTLKIRSTKLEDSAMYFCASGLAGTHNKQYFGPGTRLTVL.

This clonotype was seen a handful of times. The V and J genes are TRBV25-1 and TRBJ1-5; D remains ambiguous. This CDR3 comprises 14 residues. Trimming shortened V by 6 bases and J by 1 base, and 10 bases separated the two germline ends. Germline CDR1 is MGHDK and CDR2 is SYGVNS. CDR3 residues: CASSSTESNQPQHF. DNA of the CDR3: TGTGCCAGCAGCTCCACGGAAAGCAATCAGCCCCAGCATTTT. Filled out from reference TRBV25-1 and TRBJ1-5, the complete variable domain reads EADIYQTPRYLVIGTGKKITLECSQTMGHDKMYWYQQDPGMELHLIHYSYGVNSTEKGDLSSESTVSRIRTEHFPLTLESARPSHTSQYLCASSSTESNQPQHFGDGTRLSIL.

A few counts support this clonotype. The J gene is TRBJ2-1, the V gene TRBV15, with no clear D. With 1 base removed from V and 6 bases from J, the gap between germline ends came to 16 bases. CDR1 and CDR2 (germline): LNHNV, YYDKDF (reference sequence). CDR3 length: 16 amino acids. Here the CDR3 reads CATSRGDPSYPNEQFF. The CDR3 DNA reads as TGTGCCACCAGCAGAGGTGACCCAAGCTACCCCAATGAGCAGTTCTTC.